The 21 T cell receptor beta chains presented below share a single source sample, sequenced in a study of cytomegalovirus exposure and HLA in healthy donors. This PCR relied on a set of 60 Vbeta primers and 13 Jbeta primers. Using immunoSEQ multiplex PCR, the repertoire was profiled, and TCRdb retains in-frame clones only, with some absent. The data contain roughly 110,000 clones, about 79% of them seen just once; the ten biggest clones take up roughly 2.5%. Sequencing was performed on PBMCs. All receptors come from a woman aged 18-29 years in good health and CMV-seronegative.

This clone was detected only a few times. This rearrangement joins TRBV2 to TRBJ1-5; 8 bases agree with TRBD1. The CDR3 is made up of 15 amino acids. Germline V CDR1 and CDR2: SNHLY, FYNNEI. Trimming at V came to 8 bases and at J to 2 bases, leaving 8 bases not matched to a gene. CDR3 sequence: CASSRQTGGNQPQHF. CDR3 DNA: TGTGCCAGCTCGCGTCAGACAGGGGGCAATCAGCCCCAGCATTTT.

Written as DNA, the CDR3 is TGTGCCGGCGCCTCCCCCGGGATAGGCACTGAAGCTTTCTTT. Translated, it gives CAGASPGIGTEAFF. The chain has TRBV6-6 and TRBJ1-1; D is unresolved. Per germline, CDR1 MNHNY and CDR2 SVGAGI (reference sequence). The V end was cut by 11 bases, the J end by 4 bases, with 20 bases between. The CDR3 has 14 residues.

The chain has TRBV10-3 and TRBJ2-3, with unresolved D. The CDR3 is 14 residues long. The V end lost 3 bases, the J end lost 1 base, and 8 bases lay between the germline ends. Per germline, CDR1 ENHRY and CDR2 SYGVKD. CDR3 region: CAISDRLGTDTQYF. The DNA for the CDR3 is TGTGCCATCAGTGACAGGTTGGGCACAGATACGCAGTATTTT.

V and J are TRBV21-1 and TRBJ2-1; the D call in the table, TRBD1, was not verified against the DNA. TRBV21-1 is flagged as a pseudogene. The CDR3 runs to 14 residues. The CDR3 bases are TGTGCCAGCAGCACCCCAGCAGGGCCGAATGAGCAGTTCTTC. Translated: CASSTPAGPNEQFF.

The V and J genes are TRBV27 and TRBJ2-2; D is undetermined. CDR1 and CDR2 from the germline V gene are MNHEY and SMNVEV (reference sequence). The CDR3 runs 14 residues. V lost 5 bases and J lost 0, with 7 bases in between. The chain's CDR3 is CASSTSTNTGELFF. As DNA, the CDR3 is TGTGCCAGCAGTACATCCACGAACACCGGGGAGCTGTTTTTT.

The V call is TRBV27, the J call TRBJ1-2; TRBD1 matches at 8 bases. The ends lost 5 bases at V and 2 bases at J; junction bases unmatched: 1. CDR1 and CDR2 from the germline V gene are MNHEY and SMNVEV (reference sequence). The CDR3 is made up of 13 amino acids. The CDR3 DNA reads TGTGCCAGCAGTCACAGGGGGAACTATGGCTACACCTTC. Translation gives CASSHRGNYGYTF.

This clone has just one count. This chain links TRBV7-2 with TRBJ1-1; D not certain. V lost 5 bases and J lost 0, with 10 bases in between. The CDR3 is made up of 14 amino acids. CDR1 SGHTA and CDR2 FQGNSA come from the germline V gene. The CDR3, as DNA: TGTGCCAGCAGCCCCGCCAACATGAACACTGAAGCTTTCTTT. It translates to CASSPANMNTEAFF.

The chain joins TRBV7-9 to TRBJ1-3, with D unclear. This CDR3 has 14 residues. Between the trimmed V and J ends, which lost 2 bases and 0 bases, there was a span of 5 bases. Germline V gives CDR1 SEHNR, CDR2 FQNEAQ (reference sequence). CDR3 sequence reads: CASSLSYSGNTIYF. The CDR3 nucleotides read TGTGCCAGCAGCTTATCCTACTCTGGAAACACCATATATTTT.

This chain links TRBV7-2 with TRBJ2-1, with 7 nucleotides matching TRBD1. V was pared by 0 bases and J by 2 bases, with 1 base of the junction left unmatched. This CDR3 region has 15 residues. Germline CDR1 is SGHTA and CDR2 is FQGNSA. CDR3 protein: CASSLATGTYNEQFF. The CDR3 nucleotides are TGTGCCAGCAGCTTAGCGACAGGGACCTACAATGAGCAGTTCTTC.

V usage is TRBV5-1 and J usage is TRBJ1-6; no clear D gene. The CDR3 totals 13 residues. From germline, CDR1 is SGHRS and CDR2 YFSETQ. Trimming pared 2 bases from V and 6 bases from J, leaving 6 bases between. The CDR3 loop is CASSLTGNSPLHF. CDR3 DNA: TGCGCCAGCAGCTTAACCGGTAATTCACCCCTCCACTTT.

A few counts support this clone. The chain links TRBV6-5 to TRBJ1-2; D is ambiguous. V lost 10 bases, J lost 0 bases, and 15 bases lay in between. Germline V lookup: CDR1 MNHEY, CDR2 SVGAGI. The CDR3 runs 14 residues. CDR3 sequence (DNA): TGTGCCACTAAGAGGAGGACCTCTAACTATGGCTACACCTTC. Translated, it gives CATKRRTSNYGYTF.

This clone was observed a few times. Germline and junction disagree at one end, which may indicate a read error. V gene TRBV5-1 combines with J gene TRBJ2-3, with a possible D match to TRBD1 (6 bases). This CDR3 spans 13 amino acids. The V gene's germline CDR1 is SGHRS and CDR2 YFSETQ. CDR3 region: CASSLAEGTHEHF. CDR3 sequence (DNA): TGCGCCAGCAGCTTGGCCGAGGGGACACATGAGCATTTT.

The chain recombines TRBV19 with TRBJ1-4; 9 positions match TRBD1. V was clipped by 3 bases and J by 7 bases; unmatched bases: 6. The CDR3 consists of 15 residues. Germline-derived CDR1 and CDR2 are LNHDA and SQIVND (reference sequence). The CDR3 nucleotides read TGTGCCAGTAGTATTACAGGGGGCGCGGGTGAAAAACTGTTTTTT. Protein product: CASSITGGAGEKLFF. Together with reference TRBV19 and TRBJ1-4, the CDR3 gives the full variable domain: DGGITQSPKYLFRKEGQNVTLSCEQNLNHDAMYWYRQDPGQGLRLIYYSQIVNDFQKGDIAEGYSVSREKKESFPLTVTSAQKNPTAFYLCASSITGGAGEKLFFGSGTQLSVL.

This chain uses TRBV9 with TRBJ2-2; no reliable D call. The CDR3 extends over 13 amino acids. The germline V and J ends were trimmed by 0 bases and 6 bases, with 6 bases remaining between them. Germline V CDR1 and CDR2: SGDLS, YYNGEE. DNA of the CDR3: TGTGCCAGCAGCGTAGACTTTCCCGGGGAGCTGTTTTTT. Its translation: CASSVDFPGELFF. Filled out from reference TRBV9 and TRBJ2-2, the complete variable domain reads DSGVTQTPKHLITATGQRVTLRCSPRSGDLSVYWYQQSLDQGLQFLIQYYNGEERAKGNILERFSAQQFPDLHSELNLSSLELGDSALYFCASSVDFPGELFFGEGSRLTVL.

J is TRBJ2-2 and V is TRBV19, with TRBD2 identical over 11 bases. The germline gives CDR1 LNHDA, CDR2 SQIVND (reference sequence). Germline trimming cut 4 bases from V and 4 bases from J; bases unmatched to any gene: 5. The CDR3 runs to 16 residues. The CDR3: CASSRGLAEITGELFF. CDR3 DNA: TGTGCCAGTAGTAGGGGACTAGCGGAGATCACCGGGGAGCTGTTTTTT.

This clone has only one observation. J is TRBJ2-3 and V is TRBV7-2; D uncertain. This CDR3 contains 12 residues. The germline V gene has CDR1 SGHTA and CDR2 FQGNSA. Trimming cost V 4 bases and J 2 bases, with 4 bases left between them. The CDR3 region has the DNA TGTGCCAGCAGCTCCTACACAGATACGCAGTATTTT. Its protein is CASSSYTDTQYF.

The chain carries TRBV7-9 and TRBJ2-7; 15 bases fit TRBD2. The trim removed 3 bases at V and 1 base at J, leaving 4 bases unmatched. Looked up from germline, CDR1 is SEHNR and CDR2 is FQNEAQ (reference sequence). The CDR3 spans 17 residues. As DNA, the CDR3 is TGTGCCAGCAGCTTGTCGGGACTAGCGGGAGGATCCTACGAGCAGTACTTC. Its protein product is CASSLSGLAGGSYEQYF. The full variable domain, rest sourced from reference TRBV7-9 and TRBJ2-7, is DTGVSQNPRHKITKRGQNVTFRCDPISEHNRLYWYRQTLGQGPEFLTYFQNEAQLEKSRLLSDRFSAERPKGSFSTLEIQRTEQGDSAMYLCASSLSGLAGGSYEQYFGPGTRLTVT.

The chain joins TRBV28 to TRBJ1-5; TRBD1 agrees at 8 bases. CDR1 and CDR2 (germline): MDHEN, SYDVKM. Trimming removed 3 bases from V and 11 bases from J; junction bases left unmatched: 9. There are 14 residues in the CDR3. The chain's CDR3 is CASSFRQGLRSQHF. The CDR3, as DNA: TGTGCCAGCAGTTTTCGACAGGGGCTTCGATCCCAGCATTTT.

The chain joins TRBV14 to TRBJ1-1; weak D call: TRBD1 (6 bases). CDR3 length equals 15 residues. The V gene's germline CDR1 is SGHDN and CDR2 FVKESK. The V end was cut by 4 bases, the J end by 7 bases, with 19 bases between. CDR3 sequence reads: CASSLRGGEGFEAFF. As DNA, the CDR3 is TGTGCCAGCAGCCTTCGGGGGGGCGAGGGTTTTGAAGCTTTCTTT.

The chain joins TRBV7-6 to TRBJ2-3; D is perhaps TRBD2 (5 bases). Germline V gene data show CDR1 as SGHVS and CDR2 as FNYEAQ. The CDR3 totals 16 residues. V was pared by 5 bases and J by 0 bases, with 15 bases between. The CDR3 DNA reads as TGTGCCAGCAGCCCCAGGAGCGGCTTTAGCACAGATACGCAGTATTTT. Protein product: CASSPRSGFSTDTQYF.

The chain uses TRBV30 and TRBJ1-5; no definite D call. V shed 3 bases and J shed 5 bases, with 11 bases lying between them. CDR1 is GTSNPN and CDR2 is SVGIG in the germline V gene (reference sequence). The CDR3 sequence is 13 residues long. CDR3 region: CAWSGDLDQPQHF. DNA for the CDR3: TGTGCCTGGAGCGGGGATTTAGATCAGCCCCAGCATTTT.